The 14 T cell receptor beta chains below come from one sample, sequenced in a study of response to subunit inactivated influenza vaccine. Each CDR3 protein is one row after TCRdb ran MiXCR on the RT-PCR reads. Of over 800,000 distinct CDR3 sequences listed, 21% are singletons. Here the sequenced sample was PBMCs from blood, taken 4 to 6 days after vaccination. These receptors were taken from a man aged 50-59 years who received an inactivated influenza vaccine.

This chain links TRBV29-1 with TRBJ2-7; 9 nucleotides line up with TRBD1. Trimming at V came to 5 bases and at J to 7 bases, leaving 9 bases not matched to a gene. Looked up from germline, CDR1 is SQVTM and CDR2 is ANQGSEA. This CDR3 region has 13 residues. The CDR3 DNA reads TGCAGCGTTTCCAAACAGGGGGCTGGTGAGCAGTACTTC. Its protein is CSVSKQGAGEQYF.

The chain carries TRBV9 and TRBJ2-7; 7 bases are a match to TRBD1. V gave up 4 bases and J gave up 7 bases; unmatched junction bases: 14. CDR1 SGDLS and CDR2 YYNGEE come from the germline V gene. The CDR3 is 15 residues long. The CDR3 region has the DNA TGTGCCAGCAGCCCCCGACAGGGCGGTTTTGAAGAGCAGTACTTC. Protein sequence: CASSPRQGGFEEQYF.

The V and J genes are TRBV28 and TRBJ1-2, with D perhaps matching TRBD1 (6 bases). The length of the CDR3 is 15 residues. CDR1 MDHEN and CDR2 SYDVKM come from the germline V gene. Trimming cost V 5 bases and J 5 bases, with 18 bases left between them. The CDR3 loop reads CASSPQGITLYGYTF. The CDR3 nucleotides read TGTGCCAGCAGTCCACAGGGTATTACCCTATATGGCTACACCTTC.

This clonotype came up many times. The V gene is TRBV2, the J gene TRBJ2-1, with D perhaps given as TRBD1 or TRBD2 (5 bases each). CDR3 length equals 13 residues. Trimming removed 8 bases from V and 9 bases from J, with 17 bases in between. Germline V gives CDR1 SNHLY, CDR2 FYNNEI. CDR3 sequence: CASGQHLAFEQFF. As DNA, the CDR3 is TGTGCCAGCGGACAACATCTAGCTTTTGAGCAGTTCTTC.

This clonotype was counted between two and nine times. The CDR3 nucleotides are TGTGCCAGCAGCCCACCTGATAGTTCCTACAATGAGCAGTTCTTC. It codes for CASSPPDSSYNEQFF. V gene TRBV7-2 combines with J gene TRBJ2-1; D gene unclear. The CDR3 is 15 amino acids. V dropped 5 bases and J dropped 1 base, with 12 bases sitting between them. Germline V gives CDR1 SGHTA, CDR2 FQGNSA.

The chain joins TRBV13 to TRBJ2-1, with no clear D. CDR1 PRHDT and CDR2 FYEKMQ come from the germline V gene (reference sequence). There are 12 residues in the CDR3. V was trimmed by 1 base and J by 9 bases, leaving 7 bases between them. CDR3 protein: CASSLVGIEQFF. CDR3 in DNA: TGTGCCAGCAGCTTAGTAGGGATTGAGCAGTTCTTC.

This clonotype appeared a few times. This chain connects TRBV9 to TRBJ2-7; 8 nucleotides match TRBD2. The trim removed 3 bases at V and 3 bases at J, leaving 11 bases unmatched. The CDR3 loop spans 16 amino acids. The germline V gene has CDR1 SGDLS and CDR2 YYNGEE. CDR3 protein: CASSAGLGMSLYEQYF. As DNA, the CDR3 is TGTGCCAGCAGCGCGGGACTAGGAATGTCCCTCTACGAGCAGTACTTC. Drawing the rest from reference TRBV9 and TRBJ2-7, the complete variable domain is DSGVTQTPKHLITATGQRVTLRCSPRSGDLSVYWYQQSLDQGLQFLIQYYNGEERAKGNILERFSAQQFPDLHSELNLSSLELGDSALYFCASSAGLGMSLYEQYFGPGTRLTVT.

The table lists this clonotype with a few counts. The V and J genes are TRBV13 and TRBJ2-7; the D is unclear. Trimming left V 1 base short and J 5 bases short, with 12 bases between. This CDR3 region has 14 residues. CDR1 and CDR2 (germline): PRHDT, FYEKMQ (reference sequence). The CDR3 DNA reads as TGTGCCAGCAGCTTAGTAGGGCCCTCAAACGAGCAGTACTTC. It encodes CASSLVGPSNEQYF. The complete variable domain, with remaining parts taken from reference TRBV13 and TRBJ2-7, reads AAGVIQSPRHLIKEKRETATLKCYPIPRHDTVYWYQQGPGQDPQFLISFYEKMQSDKGSIPDRFSAQQFSDYHSELNMSSLELGDSALYFCASSLVGPSNEQYFGPGTRLTVT.

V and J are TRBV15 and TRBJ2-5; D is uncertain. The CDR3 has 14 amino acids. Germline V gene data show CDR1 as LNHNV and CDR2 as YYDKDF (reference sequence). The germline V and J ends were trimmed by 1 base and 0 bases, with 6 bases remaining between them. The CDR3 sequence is CATSRGADQETQYF. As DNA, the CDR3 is TGTGCCACCAGCAGAGGGGCGGACCAAGAGACCCAGTACTTC.

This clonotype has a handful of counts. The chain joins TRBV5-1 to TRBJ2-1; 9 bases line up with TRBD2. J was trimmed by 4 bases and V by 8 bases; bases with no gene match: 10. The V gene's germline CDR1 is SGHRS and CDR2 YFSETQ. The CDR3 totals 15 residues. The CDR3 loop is CASTIGLAGYNEQFF. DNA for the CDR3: TGCGCCAGTACCATAGGGCTAGCGGGGTACAATGAGCAGTTCTTC.

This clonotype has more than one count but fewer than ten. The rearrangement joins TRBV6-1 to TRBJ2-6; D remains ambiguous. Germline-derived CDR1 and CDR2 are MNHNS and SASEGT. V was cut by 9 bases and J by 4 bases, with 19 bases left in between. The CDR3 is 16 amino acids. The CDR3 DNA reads TGTGCCAGTAGGGCCTCTGCCTCCCTGGGGGCCAACGTCCTGACTTTC. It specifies CASRASASLGANVLTF.

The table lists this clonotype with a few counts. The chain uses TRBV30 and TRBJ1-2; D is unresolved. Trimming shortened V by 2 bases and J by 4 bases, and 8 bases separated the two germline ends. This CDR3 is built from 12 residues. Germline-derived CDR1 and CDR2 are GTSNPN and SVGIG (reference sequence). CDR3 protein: CAWSSGGYGYTF. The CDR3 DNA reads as TGTGCCTGGAGTTCAGGCGGCTATGGCTACACCTTC.

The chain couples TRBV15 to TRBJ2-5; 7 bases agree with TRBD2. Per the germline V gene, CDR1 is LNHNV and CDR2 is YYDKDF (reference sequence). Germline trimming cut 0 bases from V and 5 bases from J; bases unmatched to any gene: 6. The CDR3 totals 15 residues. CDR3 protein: CATSREPRGVETQYF. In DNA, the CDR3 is TGTGCCACCAGCAGAGAGCCCCGGGGGGTGGAGACCCAGTACTTC.

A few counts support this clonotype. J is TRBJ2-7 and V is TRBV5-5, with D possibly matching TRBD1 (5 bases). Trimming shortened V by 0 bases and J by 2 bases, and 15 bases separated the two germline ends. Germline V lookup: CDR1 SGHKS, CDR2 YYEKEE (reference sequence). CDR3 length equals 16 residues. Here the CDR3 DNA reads TGTGCCAGCAGCTTGGCCTTATGGGGCCCTACCTACGAGCAGTACTTC. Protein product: CASSLALWGPTYEQYF.